The text below deals with one T cell receptor (beta chain). This record belongs to a study of shared clonotypes between healthy human individuals. Sequenced by immunoSEQ multiplex PCR; TCRdb stores in-frame clones only, minus some. The sample lists 1.5 million to 2.5 million clones; over 85% were seen once. Positively selected for CCR7, the CD45RO-negative cells used as naive CD8 cells excluded terminally differentiated effector memory CD45RA+ cells. The specimen was naive CD8+ T cells sorted from blood. The TCR sequence derives from a man in his late teens or twenties in good health.

The chain's CDR3 is CATTPYSEGYNEQFF. The CDR3 nucleotides read TGTGCCACCACCCCATACTCTGAGGGGTACAATGAGCAGTTCTTC. V gene TRBV15 combines with J gene TRBJ2-1; D may match TRBD1 or TRBD2 (5 bases each). The V and J ends lost 7 bases and 4 bases respectively, with 17 bases between them. Germline-derived CDR1 and CDR2 are LNHNV and YYDKDF (reference sequence). The CDR3 totals 15 residues.